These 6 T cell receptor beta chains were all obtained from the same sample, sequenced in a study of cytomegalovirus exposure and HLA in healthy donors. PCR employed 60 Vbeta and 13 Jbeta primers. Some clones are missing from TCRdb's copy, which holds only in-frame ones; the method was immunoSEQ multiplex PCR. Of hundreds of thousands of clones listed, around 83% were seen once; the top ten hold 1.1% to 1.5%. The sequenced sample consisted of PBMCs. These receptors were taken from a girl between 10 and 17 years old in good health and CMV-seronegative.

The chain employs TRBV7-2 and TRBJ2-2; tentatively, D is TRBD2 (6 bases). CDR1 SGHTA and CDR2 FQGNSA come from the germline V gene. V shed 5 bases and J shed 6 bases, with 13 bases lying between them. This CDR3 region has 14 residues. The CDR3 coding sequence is TGTGCCAGCAGCCCTACCCTAGCGTCCGGGGAGCTGTTTTTT. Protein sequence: CASSPTLASGELFF.

The CDR3 protein is CASIGQGYSYEQYF. CDR3 sequence (DNA): TGTGCCAGCATTGGACAGGGTTACTCCTACGAGCAGTACTTC. This chain links TRBV2 with TRBJ2-7; TRBD1 matches at 8 bases. The CDR3 consists of 14 residues. Per germline, CDR1 SNHLY and CDR2 FYNNEI. V was pared by 7 bases and J by 0 bases, with 5 bases of the junction left unmatched.

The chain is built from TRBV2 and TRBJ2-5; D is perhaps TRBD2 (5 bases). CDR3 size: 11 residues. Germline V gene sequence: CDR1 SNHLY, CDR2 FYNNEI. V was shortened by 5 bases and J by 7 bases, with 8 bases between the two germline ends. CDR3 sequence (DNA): TGTGCCAGCAGTCTCCGGGGGACCCAGTACTTC. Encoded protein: CASSLRGTQYF.

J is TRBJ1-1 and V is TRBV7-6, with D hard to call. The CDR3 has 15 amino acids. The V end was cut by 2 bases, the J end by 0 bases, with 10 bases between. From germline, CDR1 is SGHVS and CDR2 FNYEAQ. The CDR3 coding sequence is TGTGCCAGCAGCTTAAATGGCAAGATGAACACTGAAGCTTTCTTT. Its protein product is CASSLNGKMNTEAFF.

CDR3 sequence (DNA): TGTGCCAGCAGCTTGGACAGCTTCTATTCACCCCTCCACTTT. Protein product: CASSLDSFYSPLHF. The chain employs TRBV5-8 and TRBJ1-6; unclear D gene. With 0 bases removed from V and 8 bases from J, the gap between germline ends came to 9 bases. CDR3 length: 14 amino acids. Germline lookup yields CDR1 SGHTS and CDR2 YDEGEE.

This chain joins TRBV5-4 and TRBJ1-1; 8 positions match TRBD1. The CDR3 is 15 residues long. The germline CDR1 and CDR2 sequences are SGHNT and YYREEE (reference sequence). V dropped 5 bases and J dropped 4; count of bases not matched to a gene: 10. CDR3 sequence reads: CASSLGPTGGTEAFF. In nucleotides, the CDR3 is TGTGCCAGCAGTTTAGGACCTACAGGGGGCACTGAAGCTTTCTTT.